These 10 T cell receptor beta chains were sequenced from one sample in a study of radiation and T cells in renal cell carcinoma. This table comes from immunoSEQ multiplex PCR, and its TCRdb copy is limited to in-frame clones, with some not included. The table lists 150,000 to 180,000 clones, roughly 87% of them singletons. Time point in this sample: blood 2 weeks post-SBRT. Treatment meaning: 15 Gy SBRT to primary tumor, nephrectomy 4 weeks later. Sample: blood, taken from a patient whose treatment included radiotherapy and nephrectomy. The receptors shown here come from a woman aged 45-60 years with renal cell carcinoma.

The chain carries TRBV4-1 and TRBJ1-2, with a weak D call TRBD1 (6 bases). Germline CDR1 is MGHRA and CDR2 is YSYEKL. The CDR3 has 17 amino acids. The ends were cut back, 0 bases at V and 2 bases at J, with 16 bases in the middle. CDR3 nucleotides: TGCGCCAGCAGCCAAGATCGCAGGGGAAATATCAACTATGGCTACACCTTC. Protein: CASSQDRRGNINYGYTF.

This clone was counted only a few times. The chain is built from TRBV19 and TRBJ1-1; 8 bases match TRBD1. This CDR3 has 14 residues. Germline CDR1 LNHDA, CDR2 SQIVND (reference sequence). V lost 5 bases and J lost 4; bases outside the gene matches: 6. The CDR3 reads CASSHGQGSTEAFF. CDR3 bases: TGTGCCAGTAGTCATGGACAGGGAAGCACTGAAGCTTTCTTT.

V and J are TRBV27 and TRBJ1-2; 10 nucleotides match TRBD1. The germline V gene encodes CDR1 MNHEY and CDR2 SMNVEV (reference sequence). The CDR3 is 13 amino acids. V lost 8 bases, J lost 8 bases, and 8 bases stayed unmatched. The CDR3 region is CASSDRGAFGYTF. The CDR3 DNA reads TGTGCCAGCTCGGACAGGGGGGCATTCGGCTACACCTTC.

This clone appeared a single time. Written as DNA, the CDR3 is TGTGCCAGCAGCTTGGAGAGGAGGCGCACTGAAGCTTTCTTT. Its protein product is CASSLERRRTEAFF. The chain carries TRBV5-6 and TRBJ1-1; D remains ambiguous. The V gene lost 0 bases and the J gene lost 4 bases, with 10 bases spanning the gap. The CDR3 totals 14 residues. Germline CDR1 reads SGHDT; CDR2 reads YYEEEE.

V gene TRBV2 combines with J gene TRBJ2-2, with TRBD1 matching 7 bases. CDR3 length equals 13 residues. V gave up 7 bases and J gave up 3 bases; unmatched junction bases: 2. Germline V gene lookup returns CDR1 SNHLY and CDR2 FYNNEI. CDR3 sequence (DNA): TGTGCCAGCAATACAGGGGACACCGGGGAGCTGTTTTTT. This translates into CASNTGDTGELFF.

The V call is TRBV19, the J call TRBJ2-3; 7 bases match TRBD1. J was trimmed by 2 bases and V by 7 bases; bases with no gene match: 9. The CDR3 length is 15 residues. Germline assignment: CDR1 LNHDA and CDR2 SQIVND (reference sequence). The CDR3 here is CASTIGQALTDTQYF. CDR3 coding DNA: TGTGCCAGTACTATCGGACAGGCGCTCACAGATACGCAGTATTTT.

V and J are TRBV6-5 and TRBJ2-3, with D perhaps matching TRBD2 (6 bases). The CDR3 sequence is 14 residues long. With 1 base removed from V and 4 bases from J, the gap between germline ends came to 9 bases. Germline V gene sequence: CDR1 MNHEY, CDR2 SVGAGI. The CDR3 region is CASSYFPGADTQYF. The CDR3 DNA sequence: TGTGCCAGCAGTTACTTCCCGGGAGCAGATACGCAGTATTTT.

This clone appeared many times. The V call is TRBV2, the J call TRBJ2-3; no clear D. Germline CDR1 and CDR2: SNHLY and FYNNEI. The CDR3 has 12 amino acids. Trimming removed 9 bases from V and 4 bases from J, with 11 bases in between. For the CDR3, the DNA is TGTGCCAGGGGCAGGTACGCAGATACGCAGTATTTT. This encodes CARGRYADTQYF.

This clone was seen only once. The V and J genes are TRBV28 and TRBJ1-3, with D perhaps matching TRBD1 (5 bases). The germline V and J ends were trimmed by 4 bases and 2 bases, with 15 bases remaining between them. The CDR3 runs to 16 residues. Germline CDR1 reads MDHEN; CDR2 reads SYDVKM. CDR3 sequence (DNA): TGTGCCAGCAGTTCGGCAGGGACGAACGCTGGAAACACCATATATTTT. Its protein is CASSSAGTNAGNTIYF.

This chain uses TRBV18 with TRBJ2-1, with TRBD1 matching 12 bases. Germline V lookup: CDR1 KGHSH, CDR2 LQKENI. This CDR3 has 16 amino acids. V was clipped by 4 bases and J by 7 bases; unmatched bases: 8. The CDR3 DNA sequence: TGTGCCAGCTCACAACTGGGACAGGGGGCGCGGAATGAGCAGTTCTTC. This sequence encodes CASSQLGQGARNEQFF. The variable domain in full, completed from reference TRBV18 and TRBJ2-1, reads NAGVMQNPRHLVRRRGQEARLRCSPMKGHSHVYWYRQLPEEGLKFMVYLQKENIIDESGMPKERFSAEFPKEGPSILRIQQVVRGDSAAYFCASSQLGQGARNEQFFGPGTRLTVL.